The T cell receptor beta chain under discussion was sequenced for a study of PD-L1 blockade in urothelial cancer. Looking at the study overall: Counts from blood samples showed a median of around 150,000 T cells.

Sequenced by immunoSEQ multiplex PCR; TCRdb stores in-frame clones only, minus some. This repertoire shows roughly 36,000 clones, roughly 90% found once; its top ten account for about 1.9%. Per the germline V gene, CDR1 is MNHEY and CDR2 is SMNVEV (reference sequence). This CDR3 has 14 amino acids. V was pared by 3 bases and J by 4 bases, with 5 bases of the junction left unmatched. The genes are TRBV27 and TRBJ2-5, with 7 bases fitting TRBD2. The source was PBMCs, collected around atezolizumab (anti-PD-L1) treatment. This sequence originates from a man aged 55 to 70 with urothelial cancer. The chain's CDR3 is CASSFQGGVETQYF. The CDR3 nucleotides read TGTGCCAGCAGTTTCCAGGGAGGGGTAGAGACCCAGTACTTC.